The rows below give T cell receptor beta chains drawn from one sample of a study of control samples from healthy donors and cancer patients. Data came from immunoSEQ multiplex PCR; TCRdb stores just in-frame clones and leaves some out. The data show under 140,000 clones, around 89% seen once. The sample comprised PBMCs. The receptors stem from a woman aged 60-75 years with lung cancer. CDR3s include the opening cysteine and the closing phenylalanine or tryptophan. D genes are given only for firm matches. The listing skips clone size in some rows; elsewhere it reads once, few, many or a size class.

J gene: TRBJ2-3
D gene: TRBD2
clone size: once
V gene: TRBV6-2/TRBV6-3
CDR3 DNA: TGTGCCAGCAGTTTTTCGGGAGGGCCAGATACGCAGTATTTT
CDR3 protein: CASSFSGGPDTQYF

J gene: TRBJ2-3
D gene: -
clone size: few
V gene: TRBV30
CDR3 DNA: TGTGCCCAACAGAGCTCCGGAGTCGCCTCGGATACGCAGTATTTT
CDR3 protein: CAQQSSGVASDTQYF

J gene: TRBJ1-2
D gene: -
clone size: -
V gene: TRBV15
CDR3 DNA: TGTGCCACCAGCAGAGACAGGGGAGCCTATGGCTACACCTTC
CDR3 protein: CATSRDRGAYGYTF

J gene: TRBJ2-5
D gene: TRBD2
clone size: -
V gene: TRBV5-8
CDR3 DNA: TGTGCCAGCAGCTTGCCTCGGGCTAGCGGGGATCAAGAGACCCAGTACTTC
CDR3 protein: CASSLPRASGDQETQYF

J gene: TRBJ2-2
D gene: TRBD2
clone size: -
V gene: TRBV5-1
CDR3 DNA: TGCGCCAGCAGCTTGAGGACTAGCGGGAGGGCGAACACCGGGGAGCTGTTTTTT
CDR3 protein: CASSLRTSGRANTGELFF

J gene: TRBJ1-3
D gene: TRBD1
clone size: -
V gene: TRBV9
CDR3 DNA: TGTGCCAGCAGCGTCAGCGGGACAGCCGGAAACACCATATATTTT
CDR3 protein: CASSVSGTAGNTIYF

J gene: TRBJ2-1
D gene: TRBD1
clone size: -
V gene: TRBV6-5
CDR3 DNA: TGTGCCAGCACCTGGGACAGGGTTAATGAGCAGTTCTTC
CDR3 protein: CASTWDRVNEQFF

J gene: TRBJ2-6
D gene: TRBD1
clone size: -
V gene: TRBV5-4
CDR3 DNA: TGTGCCAGCAGCTTCCCCCAGGGGGCTAGTGGGGCCAACGTCCTGACTTTC
CDR3 protein: CASSFPQGASGANVLTF

J gene: TRBJ1-5
D gene: -
clone size: -
V gene: TRBV3-1/TRBV3-2
CDR3 DNA: TGTGCCAGCAGCCAAGCTGACAGCAATCAGCCCCAGCATTTT
CDR3 protein: CASSQADSNQPQHF

J gene: TRBJ2-3
D gene: -
clone size: -
V gene: TRBV19
CDR3 DNA: TGTGCCAGTAGTATCCGGGGCCCCACAGATACGCAGTATTTT
CDR3 protein: CASSIRGPTDTQYF

J gene: TRBJ2-7
D gene: TRBD1
clone size: -
V gene: TRBV29-1
CDR3 DNA: TGCAGCGTTGAATCTAGGGGGCCACTATCCTACGAGCAGTACTTC
CDR3 protein: CSVESRGPLSYEQYF

J gene: TRBJ1-6
D gene: -
clone size: -
V gene: TRBV7-2
CDR3 DNA: TGTGCCAGCAGCTTAGGACTTTGGGAGACCCTCCACTTT
CDR3 protein: CASSLGLWETLHF

J gene: TRBJ1-2
D gene: -
clone size: -
V gene: TRBV2
CDR3 DNA: TGTGCCAGCAGTGTCCTAGACAGTAACTATGGCTACACCTTC
CDR3 protein: CASSVLDSNYGYTF

J gene: TRBJ2-7
D gene: TRBD1
clone size: -
V gene: TRBV5-4
CDR3 DNA: TGTGCCAGCAGTCCCCGGACAGGGAAATACGAGCAGTACTTC
CDR3 protein: CASSPRTGKYEQYF

J gene: TRBJ2-3
D gene: TRBD2
clone size: once
V gene: TRBV10-3
CDR3 DNA: TGTGCCATCAGTGAGTCTGGCGGGAGGACCGTCACGCAGTATTTT
CDR3 protein: CAISESGGRTVTQYF

J gene: TRBJ2-1
D gene: -
clone size: -
V gene: TRBV5-4
CDR3 DNA: TGTGCCAGCAGCTCTCGGAGCGGGCAAAGCTCCTACAATGAGCAGTTCTTC
CDR3 protein: CASSSRSGQSSYNEQFF

J gene: TRBJ1-1
D gene: -
clone size: -
V gene: TRBV7-2
CDR3 DNA: TGTGCCAGCAACCGCGTGGGCATGAACACTGAAGCTTTCTTT
CDR3 protein: CASNRVGMNTEAFF

J gene: TRBJ2-5
D gene: TRBD2
clone size: -
V gene: TRBV3-1/TRBV3-2
CDR3 DNA: TGTGCCAGCAGCCTCCCAGGACTAGTGAATCGAGAGACCCAGTACTTC
CDR3 protein: CASSLPGLVNRETQYF

J gene: TRBJ1-6
D gene: -
clone size: -
V gene: TRBV19
CDR3 DNA: TGTGCCAGTAGTATCGAAAATTCACCCCTCCACTTT
CDR3 protein: CASSIENSPLHF

J gene: TRBJ2-4
D gene: -
clone size: -
V gene: TRBV12-3/TRBV12-4
CDR3 DNA: TGTGCCAGCAGTTTAGTGGGATTGAACATTCAGTACTTC
CDR3 protein: CASSLVGLNIQYF

J gene: TRBJ1-5
D gene: -
clone size: -
V gene: TRBV24-1
CDR3 DNA: TGTGCCACCAGTGATTCACAGACAGCGCGGGTACAGCCCCAGCATTTT
CDR3 protein: CATSDSQTARVQPQHF

J gene: TRBJ1-2
D gene: TRBD1
clone size: -
V gene: TRBV7-9
CDR3 DNA: TGTGCCAGCAGCCACTCAGGGGGCGCCGACTATGGCTACACCTTC
CDR3 protein: CASSHSGGADYGYTF

J gene: TRBJ1-1
D gene: -
clone size: -
V gene: TRBV10-1
CDR3 DNA: TGCGCCAGCAGTGAGGAGGTCGGGGGGGGAGGAAAGAACACTGAAGCTTTCTTT
CDR3 protein: CASSEEVGGGGKNTEAFF

J gene: TRBJ2-2
D gene: -
clone size: -
V gene: TRBV7-3
CDR3 DNA: TGTGCCAGCAGCTTATCAGGGGCAGACGGGGAGCTGTTTTTT
CDR3 protein: CASSLSGADGELFF

J gene: TRBJ2-3
D gene: TRBD2
clone size: -
V gene: TRBV5-8
CDR3 DNA: TGTGCCAGCAGCGGCGGGACTAGCGGAAGCACAGATACGCAGTATTTT
CDR3 protein: CASSGGTSGSTDTQYF

J gene: TRBJ2-1
D gene: -
clone size: once
V gene: TRBV19
CDR3 DNA: TGTGCCAGTAGTACGGGTGGTTTGAGGGACAATGAGCAGTTCTTC
CDR3 protein: CASSTGGLRDNEQFF

J gene: TRBJ1-5
D gene: -
clone size: -
V gene: TRBV19
CDR3 DNA: TGTGCCAGTAGTATAGCAAGGGATCAGCCCCAGCATTTT
CDR3 protein: CASSIARDQPQHF

J gene: TRBJ1-1
D gene: -
clone size: -
V gene: TRBV5-1
CDR3 DNA: TGCGCCAGCAGCTTGGGGCAGATTAACACTGAAGCTTTCTTT
CDR3 protein: CASSLGQINTEAFF

J gene: TRBJ1-6
D gene: -
clone size: -
V gene: TRBV12-3/TRBV12-4
CDR3 DNA: TGTGCCAGCAGTTCCGACTGGAATTCACCCCTCCACTTT
CDR3 protein: CASSSDWNSPLHF

J gene: TRBJ2-7
D gene: -
clone size: -
V gene: TRBV7-9
CDR3 DNA: TGTGCCAGCAGCTTAGCTTGGGACGGACTGGGATCCCACGAGCAGTACTTC
CDR3 protein: CASSLAWDGLGSHEQYF

J gene: TRBJ2-3
D gene: TRBD2
clone size: -
V gene: TRBV30
CDR3 DNA: TGTGCCTGGGCGACCGGGACTAGCGGGAGTTCGAGCACAGATACGCAGTATTTT
CDR3 protein: CAWATGTSGSSSTDTQYF

J gene: TRBJ2-2
D gene: TRBD2
clone size: -
V gene: TRBV7-3
CDR3 DNA: TGTGCCAGCAGCGTCCGGGGGGGCCGCACCGGGGAGCTGTTTTTT
CDR3 protein: CASSVRGGRTGELFF

J gene: TRBJ1-2
D gene: TRBD1
clone size: -
V gene: TRBV7-3
CDR3 DNA: TGTGCCAGCAGCTTAACGGGACAGGCCGGCGATGGCTACACCTTC
CDR3 protein: CASSLTGQAGDGYTF

J gene: TRBJ1-1
D gene: -
clone size: -
V gene: TRBV3-1/TRBV3-2
CDR3 DNA: TGTGCCAGCAGCCAATGGGGGGTGAACACTGAAGCTTTCTTT
CDR3 protein: CASSQWGVNTEAFF

J gene: TRBJ1-2
D gene: TRBD1
clone size: -
V gene: TRBV28
CDR3 DNA: TGTGCCAGCAGTTTAACAGGGGGCCGTAACTATGGCTACACCTTC
CDR3 protein: CASSLTGGRNYGYTF

J gene: TRBJ1-1
D gene: -
clone size: -
V gene: TRBV12-5
CDR3 DNA: TGTGCTAGTGGTTTGTCTAGGGGGAACACTGAAGCTTTCTTT
CDR3 protein: CASGLSRGNTEAFF

J gene: TRBJ1-6
D gene: TRBD1
clone size: -
V gene: TRBV5-4
CDR3 DNA: TGTGCCAGCAGCCGACAGGGGGCAAGATCACCCCTCCACTTT
CDR3 protein: CASSRQGARSPLHF

J gene: TRBJ2-5
D gene: -
clone size: -
V gene: TRBV18
CDR3 DNA: TGTGCCAGCTCACCCACTAGGTCGGGAGAGACCCAGTACTTC
CDR3 protein: CASSPTRSGETQYF

J gene: TRBJ1-1
D gene: -
clone size: -
V gene: TRBV5-4
CDR3 DNA: TGTGCCAGCAGCTTGGACGTGAACACTGAAGCTTTCTTT
CDR3 protein: CASSLDVNTEAFF

J gene: TRBJ1-2
D gene: -
clone size: once
V gene: TRBV6-2/TRBV6-3
CDR3 DNA: TGTGCCAGCAGTTCGCTGCATAAAGCTAACTATGGCTACACCTTC
CDR3 protein: CASSSLHKANYGYTF

J gene: TRBJ2-7
D gene: TRBD1
clone size: once
V gene: TRBV5-4
CDR3 DNA: TGTGCCAGCAGCTTGCAGGGGGCCTACGAGCAGTACTTC
CDR3 protein: CASSLQGAYEQYF

J gene: TRBJ2-6
D gene: -
clone size: -
V gene: TRBV3-1/TRBV3-2
CDR3 DNA: TGTGCCAGCAGTAAGCCAGGGGTGGCTGGGGCCAACGTCCTGACTTTC
CDR3 protein: CASSKPGVAGANVLTF

J gene: TRBJ2-2
D gene: TRBD2
clone size: once
V gene: TRBV9
CDR3 DNA: TGTGCCAGCAGCTCCGGACTAGCGGGAGGGGTCGGGGAGCTGTTTTTT
CDR3 protein: CASSSGLAGGVGELFF

J gene: TRBJ1-1
D gene: -
clone size: -
V gene: TRBV6-5
CDR3 DNA: TGTGCCAGCAGTCAGGGGTTTGAAGCTTTCTTT
CDR3 protein: CASSQGFEAFF

J gene: TRBJ1-1
D gene: -
clone size: -
V gene: TRBV9
CDR3 DNA: TGTGCCAGCACCCCCGGTCTTTTCGGGGGAGGGAAAACTGAAGCTTTCTTT
CDR3 protein: CASTPGLFGGGKTEAFF

J gene: TRBJ1-5
D gene: -
clone size: -
V gene: TRBV4-2
CDR3 DNA: TGTGCCAGCAGCCAAGGGGCAGGTGATAGCAATCAGCCCCAGCATTTT
CDR3 protein: CASSQGAGDSNQPQHF

J gene: TRBJ1-1
D gene: -
clone size: -
V gene: TRBV18
CDR3 DNA: TGTGCCAGCTCAGCAATTACCGGTGGACAGTGGGTGAACACTGAAGCTTTCTTT
CDR3 protein: CASSAITGGQWVNTEAFF

J gene: TRBJ1-2
D gene: TRBD1
clone size: -
V gene: TRBV27
CDR3 DNA: TGTGCCAGCAGTTTCGGCCCGGGACAGAAAGATGGCTACACCTTC
CDR3 protein: CASSFGPGQKDGYTF

J gene: TRBJ2-3
D gene: -
clone size: -
V gene: TRBV18
CDR3 DNA: TGTGCCAGCTCACCGTCCCCGACGCGTAGCACAGATACGCAGTATTTT
CDR3 protein: CASSPSPTRSTDTQYF

J gene: TRBJ2-2
D gene: TRBD1
clone size: -
V gene: TRBV3-1/TRBV3-2
CDR3 DNA: TGTGCCAGCAGGGACAGGACCAACACCGGGGAGCTGTTTTTT
CDR3 protein: CASRDRTNTGELFF

J gene: TRBJ1-1
D gene: -
clone size: -
V gene: TRBV12-3/TRBV12-4
CDR3 DNA: TGTGCCAGCAGTTTAGAGAGAAACACTGAAGCTTTCTTT
CDR3 protein: CASSLERNTEAFF

J gene: TRBJ1-1
D gene: -
clone size: -
V gene: TRBV5-6
CDR3 DNA: TGTGCCAGCAGCTTTCTCAGGGGAGGAACTGAAGCTTTCTTT
CDR3 protein: CASSFLRGGTEAFF

J gene: TRBJ1-6
D gene: -
clone size: -
V gene: TRBV3-1/TRBV3-2
CDR3 DNA: TGTGCCAGCAGCCAAGTTCCGGGGAATTCACCCCTCCACTTT
CDR3 protein: CASSQVPGNSPLHF

J gene: TRBJ2-1
D gene: -
clone size: -
V gene: TRBV7-7
CDR3 DNA: TGTGCTAGCAGCAGGGACTGGCAGGATGAGCAGTTCTTC
CDR3 protein: CASSRDWQDEQFF

J gene: TRBJ1-1
D gene: TRBD1
clone size: -
V gene: TRBV27
CDR3 DNA: TGTGCCAGCAGTTTGGGGGACAGGGTGAACACTGAAGCTTTCTTT
CDR3 protein: CASSLGDRVNTEAFF

J gene: TRBJ2-1
D gene: -
clone size: once
V gene: TRBV28
CDR3 DNA: TGTGCCAGCAGTCGTCTCCCAACCGACTTAGCATACAATGAGCAGTTCTTC
CDR3 protein: CASSRLPTDLAYNEQFF

J gene: TRBJ1-6
D gene: -
clone size: few
V gene: TRBV12-3/TRBV12-4
CDR3 DNA: TGTGCCAGCAGTTCCCCATTATCACCCCTCCACTTT
CDR3 protein: CASSSPLSPLHF

J gene: TRBJ1-1
D gene: -
clone size: -
V gene: TRBV7-9
CDR3 DNA: TGTGCCAGCAGCTTAAATGGCCAAGGGGGCACTGAAGCTTTCTTT
CDR3 protein: CASSLNGQGGTEAFF